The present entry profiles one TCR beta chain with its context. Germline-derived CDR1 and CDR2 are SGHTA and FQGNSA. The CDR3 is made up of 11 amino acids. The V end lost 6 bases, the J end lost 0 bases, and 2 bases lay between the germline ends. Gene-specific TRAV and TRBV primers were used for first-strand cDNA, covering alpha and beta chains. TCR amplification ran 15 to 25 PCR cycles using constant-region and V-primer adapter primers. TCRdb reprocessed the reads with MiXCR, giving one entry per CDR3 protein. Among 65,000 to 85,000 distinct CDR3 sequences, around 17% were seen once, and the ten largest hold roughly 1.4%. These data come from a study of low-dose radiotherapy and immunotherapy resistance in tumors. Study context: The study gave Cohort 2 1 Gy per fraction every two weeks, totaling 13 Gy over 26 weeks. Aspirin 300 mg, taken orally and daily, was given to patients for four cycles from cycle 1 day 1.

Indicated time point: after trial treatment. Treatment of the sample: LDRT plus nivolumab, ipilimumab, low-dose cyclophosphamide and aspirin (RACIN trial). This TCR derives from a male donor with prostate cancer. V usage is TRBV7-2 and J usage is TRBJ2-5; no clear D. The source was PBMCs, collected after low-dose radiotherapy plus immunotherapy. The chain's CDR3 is CASRYQETQYF. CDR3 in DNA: TGTGCCAGCAGATACCAAGAGACCCAGTACTTC.